The entry that follows covers one T cell receptor beta chain sequence. Its binding antigen is unknown. Qualities for individual bases were not recorded, and no much larger clone is one base off. This record belongs to a study of cytomegalovirus exposure and HLA in healthy donors (dated by TCRdb to the late 2010s). For the study in its entirety: An earlier analysis of about 530 of the donors reported under 300 Gb of sequence data and around 100 million unique TCR beta sequences obtained from about 180 million T cells. Approximately 310 gigabases of sequencing data and approximately 84 million unique TCR sequences were included in an early release covering roughly 600 HLA-typed donors. Among the roughly 380 genotyped donors, approximately 82% belonged to the genetic ancestry cluster associated with self-reported Caucasian donors. The study aimed to test whether signatures of past pathogen exposure could be identified by cataloging public T cell receptors. The T cell repertoires of 666 subjects were profiled by immunosequencing and related to cytomegalovirus serostatus. In addition to the first cohort of around 670 subjects, a separate validation cohort of 120 different subjects was used. The study combined high-throughput TCR immunosequencing, statistical association of individual TCRs with disease status, and machine learning to predict cytomegalovirus infection status. To study patterns of TCR occurrence, a later analysis re-analyzed previously published TCR beta repertoires from around 660 donors and added high-resolution HLA genotyping. The later analysis used no new phenotypic data to find candidate immune exposures, relying instead on TCR beta sequences and their occurrence across donors. In an earlier analysis of 587 of the donors, high-throughput TCR beta sequencing was used to judge whether each TCR beta V gene segment behaved as functional or pseudogenic. Alongside the repertoire data, information on donor age, sex, ethnicity and CMV serostatus was compiled. In a later genetic analysis, genome-wide SNP genotypes for about 55% of the roughly 700 donors were used, and that subset was treated as a discovery cohort. All discovery cohort repertoires had been generated on a single sequencing platform. HLA typing included class I and class II loci at four-digit resolution. Typing coverage varied by locus: roughly 620-630 donors for A, B, C, DRB1 and DQB1; approximately 520 for DQA1; 600 to 610 for DPA1; approximately 490 for DPB1. Five DR-DQ haplotypes were treated as single units for association and clustering because of strong linkage in the cohort. Across some 400 genotyped donors of the cohort, an average of roughly 200,000 unique TCR beta nucleotide sequences per donor were sequenced, and approximately 19% of those sequences were non-productive.

Library preparation used the immunoSEQ multiplex PCR assay. The multiplex PCR relied on a mix of 60 forward primers for TCR Vbeta segments and 13 reverse primers for TCR Jbeta segments. The CDR3 region of rearranged TCR beta genes was amplified from genomic DNA with a multiplex PCR assay. The Illumina HiSeq System was used to sequence the amplified TCR beta libraries as 87-base-pair reads. Under the source paper's analysis protocol: Across the 600 to 700 repertoires, a later analysis counted some 81 million unique TCR beta chains, roughly 11 million of which were shared by at least two donors. A nearest-neighbor algorithm error-corrected the raw reads and collapsed the reads into unique sequences, merging closely related sequences to remove PCR and sequencing errors. CDR3 sequences were aligned to IMGT reference sequences to assign V, D and J gene segments. Each retained sequence needed at least a six-nucleotide match to both a V gene segment and a J gene segment. A rearrangement was called productive if the CDR3 had no stop codons and remained in frame with V and J, and every other rearrangement was called non-productive. Following IMGT convention, CDR3 was defined as the stretch from the second conserved V-encoded cysteine up to the conserved J-encoded phenylalanine. Sequences without an unambiguous match to a single V gene segment were excluded from the earlier analysis of approximately 600 of the donors. In an earlier analysis of a few hundred of the donors, V segments were called functional above 56.7% productive rearrangements and were called segregating when the between-donor standard deviation exceeded 5%. A statistical classification framework was built to diagnose cytomegalovirus status from the catalog of TCR beta chain sequences. A later analysis assigned V and J genes by comparing TCR nucleotide sequences with IMGT/GENE-DB human TR gene sequences. In a later analysis, CDR3 sequences and most-parsimonious VDJ recombination scenarios were assigned using the TCRdist pipeline. In a later analysis, every TCR beta chain was defined by the combination of its CDR3 amino acid sequence and its V-gene family, and reads without a unique V-gene family were dropped. In a later analysis, 450 to 600 highly shared, low-generation-probability nucleotide sequences were removed to address suspected cross-contamination and a sequencing artifact. For each public chain, a later analysis derived a clonal expansion index from normalized ranks of inferred template counts within each repertoire. In a later analysis, generation probabilities were computed with a VDJ recombination model fitted to out-of-frame rearrangements, and the resulting probabilities were checked against IGoR. In a later analysis, TCR-TCR, TCR-HLA and TCR-CMV co-occurrence was scored with hypergeometric tests, and a repertoire-size bias correction was applied to TCR pairs. False discovery rates were estimated in a later analysis by permuting HLA or CMV assignments 20 times. In a later analysis, co-occurring TCRs were grouped using DBSCAN, and TCRdist sequence similarity was added for clustering within HLA-allele-positive subsets. For co-occurrence clustering, repertoires with fewer than 30,000 or more than 120,000 public chains were excluded, along with four to six repertoires with anomalous nucleotide sharing. Imported from immuneACCESS, the table was reduced by TCRdb to in-frame sequences with V and J called. These copies leave out some clones; in studies compared against another copy, an unresolved V gene accounts for under half, and the cause of the remainder is not known. V, J and clone size are taken as reported in that table, and D and trimming were inferred from the DNA itself. Across this sample there are fewer than 100,000 clones, with over 75% seen only once. The ten top clones hold around 2.7% of the sample.

The study at large found these results: The classifier was reported to diagnose cytomegalovirus status with high specificity and sensitivity in both the original and validation cohorts. Specific HLA alleles were associated with roughly 17,000 TCR beta sequences at a false discovery rate of 0.05 in a later analysis. Roughly uniform sequencing depth across donors was assumed in presence/absence analyses, although this assumption may not hold. Because some donors lacked HLA typing at each locus, the association tests relied only on the typed subset. The cohort was sequenced for TCR beta chains only, and without alpha or paired-chain data the features that could be detected were limited. An association between a missense DCLRE1C variant and V-gene and J-gene trimming of TCR beta chains was found in a later genetic analysis and replicated in an independent cohort. Immune exposure information for the cohort was limited to CMV serostatus. Correlated functional status among segregating V segments might reflect linkage disequilibrium, but an unknown experimental factor could not be ruled out. In a later analysis, several top co-occurrence clusters were reported to appear linked to parvovirus B19, influenza, CMV and Epstein-Barr virus. The study gave a list of about 160 TCR beta chains associated with cytomegalovirus. An earlier analysis of approximately 590 of the donors showed that most TCR beta V segments appeared in productive rearrangements either about 87% or about 30% of the time, which broadly matched IMGT annotations. Strong co-occurrence of HLA alleles, especially DR and DQ, made assigning TCR associations to individual alleles difficult. The earlier analysis of some 540 of the donors excluded approximately 17 rarely observed V segments, including chromosome 9 orphons, because counts were too low. Compared with the approximately 710-donor mean, donors in an Asian-associated ancestry cluster had fewer N-insertions in productive TCRs, according to a later genetic analysis. It was suggested by the authors that the approach could potentially be generalized to other disease states and immunological phenotypes. While some public TCRs were present in many individuals, most TCR sequences turned up only very rarely across donors. A later analysis found that most CMV-associated TCR beta chains appeared HLA-restricted, with HLA associations seemingly driven largely by CMV exposure. The sequencing pipeline was judged likely to have produced a cluster of highly shared sequence variants as a technical artifact. A further reported finding was that TCR beta sequences accurately predicted the HLA-A and HLA-B alleles for most subjects in the first cohort. Some IMGT-functional V segments, including TRBV6-2 and TRBV6-3, could not be told apart with the 87-base-pair reads, so those segments were excluded. A later analysis found that TCR association rates varied across HLA loci, with DRB1 alleles showing the most associated TCRs and HLA-C alleles the fewest. Three of the identified cytomegalovirus-associated TCR beta chains were confirmed in vitro to be specific for cytomegalovirus antigens. Compared with equally common non-associated chains, HLA-associated TCR beta chains in a later analysis were more clonally expanded and had lower generation probabilities.

In total, roughly 710 healthy bone marrow donors made up the cohort. At the time of sampling, all cohort members were nominally healthy, though unrecorded immune exposures were likely present. The donor tested CMV seropositive and was one of the 289 seropositive cohort members. A peripheral blood sample was collected from each donor, and TCR beta sequencing was performed on peripheral blood mononuclear cells. The Qiagen DNeasy Blood Extraction Kit was used to extract genomic DNA from the blood cell samples. V drops 5 bases and J drops 5 bases, leaving 12 bases in between. According to the germline V gene (reference sequence), CDR1 reads SEHNR and CDR2 reads FQNEAQ. The CDR3 spans 14 residues, from the cysteine through the phenylalanine. Only the CDR3 part of the read is kept: 42 bases, read in frame from the first base.

The chain links TRBV7-9 with TRBJ2-2; the best D guess is TRBD2, with 5 bases matching. The source is a male donor in good health and CMV-seropositive. Sequencing was done on a sample of PBMCs. CDR3 sequence: CASSTETSTGELFF. The bases are TGTGCCAGCAGCACTGAAACTAGTACCGGGGAGCTGTTTTTT. The full variable domain, with segments outside the CDR3 supplied by the reference TRBV7-9 and TRBJ2-2 proteins, appears as DTGVSQNPRHKITKRGQNVTFRCDPISEHNRLYWYRQTLGQGPEFLTYFQNEAQLEKSRLLSDRFSAERPKGSFSTLEIQRTEQGDSAMYLCASSTETSTGELFFGEGSRLTVL.